Listed below are T cell receptor beta chains from one sample, sequenced in a study of Graves' ophthalmopathy and Graves' hyperthyroidism. TCRdb re-analysed the multiplex PCR reads in MiXCR, keeping a single row per CDR3 protein. The top ten hold roughly 42% of the sample, which has 220,000 or so distinct CDR3 sequences, about 22% seen once. The sample comprised peripheral blood. These receptors originate from a woman between 50 and 59 years old with Graves' ophthalmopathy. Each CDR3 is given with its conserved first and last residue. A D gene is named only where the DNA matches it firmly. Rows give clone size only sometimes, using once, few, many, or a class for an expanded clone.

V gene	clone size	D gene	J gene	CDR3 protein	CDR3 DNA
TRBV7-2	many	-	TRBJ1-1	CASSLYGPYMNTEAFF	TGTGCCAGCAGCTTATACGGTCCTTACATGAACACTGAAGCTTTCTTT
TRBV12-3/TRBV12-4	many	TRBD2	TRBJ2-2	CASSFPSGYGNTGELFF	TGTGCCAGCAGTTTTCCTAGCGGGTATGGGAACACCGGGGAGCTGTTTTTT
TRBV20-1	-	TRBD2	TRBJ2-7	CSALLKSGLVVAEQYF	TGCAGTGCCCTACTAAAATCCGGACTAGTCGTGGCCGAGCAGTACTTC
TRBV13	many	-	TRBJ2-7	CASSLGVSRGYEQYF	TGTGCCAGCAGCTTAGGCGTTAGTAGGGGCTACGAGCAGTACTTC
TRBV7-8	many	TRBD1	TRBJ1-6	CASSEDRGRTPLHF	TGTGCCAGCAGCGAGGACAGGGGAAGGACACCCCTCCACTTT
TRBV28	many	-	TRBJ1-5	CASSLGPLKPQHF	TGTGCCAGCAGTTTAGGACCGTTAAAGCCCCAGCATTTT
TRBV5-1	many	TRBD1	TRBJ1-1	CASSLPGGRTEAFF	TGCGCCAGCAGCTTGCCAGGGGGCAGGACTGAAGCTTTCTTT
TRBV12-3/TRBV12-4	once	TRBD2	TRBJ2-5	CASILAGSETQYF	TGTGCCAGCATTCTAGCGGGTTCCGAGACCCAGTACTTC
TRBV29-1	many	TRBD1	TRBJ2-7	CSVRGTGPYEQYF	TGCAGCGTTCGGGGGACAGGGCCCTACGAGCAGTACTTC
TRBV7-9	few	-	TRBJ2-5	CASSHPGSETQYF	TGTGCCAGCAGTCACCCGGGGTCAGAGACCCAGTACTTC
TRBV7-8	-	-	TRBJ2-4	CASSPRVGPGAKNIQYF	TGTGCCAGCAGCCCACGGGTGGGACCAGGAGCCAAAAACATTCAGTACTTC
TRBV12-3/TRBV12-4	once	TRBD1	TRBJ1-6	CASSPATGASSYNSPLHF	TGTGCCAGCAGTCCCGCGACAGGGGCAAGCTCCTATAATTCACCCCTCCACTTT
TRBV20-1	few	-	TRBJ2-7	CSATGPVSYEQYF	TGCAGTGCTACGGGACCGGTATCCTACGAGCAGTACTTC
TRBV20-1	few	-	TRBJ1-1	CSAGRPGQMNTEAFF	TGCAGTGCTGGAAGACCTGGACAAATGAACACTGAAGCTTTCTTT
TRBV20-1	many	TRBD2	TRBJ2-7	CSANTGTSGRGNEQYF	TGCAGTGCAAATACCGGGACTAGCGGGAGGGGCAACGAGCAGTACTTC
TRBV6-1	many	-	TRBJ1-1	CAISDGRYTEAFF	TGTGCCATCAGCGATGGTCGTTACACTGAAGCTTTCTTT
TRBV20-1	-	-	TRBJ2-7	CSAEPISNSYEQYF	TGCAGTGCCGAGCCGATCTCGAACTCCTACGAGCAGTACTTC
TRBV3-1	few	-	TRBJ1-2	CASSQDGGLVNLRGYGYTF	TGTGCCAGCAGCCAAGACGGGGGACTCGTAAACCTTCGGGGCTATGGCTACACCTTC
TRBV30	many	TRBD1	TRBJ1-1	CAWSPGGTGEAFF	TGTGCCTGGAGCCCAGGGGGCACGGGGGAAGCTTTCTTT
TRBV28	many	TRBD1	TRBJ2-5	CASRPTAPGQGGIETQYF	TGTGCCAGCAGACCTACGGCGCCGGGACAGGGGGGCATTGAGACCCAGTACTTC
TRBV18	few	-	TRBJ2-7	CASSPRRESSYEQYF	TGTGCCAGCTCACCCCGCAGGGAGAGCTCCTACGAGCAGTACTTC
TRBV7-2	-	-	TRBJ1-1	CASSLDRYGFAAFF	TGTGCCAGCAGCTTAGACCGTTACGGGTTCGCAGCTTTCTTT
TRBV5-1	many	-	TRBJ1-2	CASRDSPAVIYGYTF	TGCGCCAGCAGAGACAGCCCTGCCGTTATCTATGGCTACACCTTC
TRBV20-1	-	TRBD1	TRBJ1-1	CSASEGDRGRTEAFF	TGCAGTGCTAGTGAGGGGGACAGGGGTAGGACTGAAGCTTTCTTT
TRBV9	many	TRBD1	TRBJ1-2	CASSVGDRGRRGYTF	TGTGCCAGCAGCGTAGGGGACAGGGGTCGAAGAGGCTACACCTTC
TRBV20-1	-	-	TRBJ1-2	CSARKREEVGYTF	TGCAGTGCCAGAAAGAGGGAGGAGGTCGGCTACACCTTC
TRBV24-1	-	-	TRBJ1-5	CATSSRVNQPQHF	TGTGCCACCAGTTCCAGGGTCAATCAGCCCCAGCATTTT
TRBV5-1	many	TRBD2	TRBJ2-5	CASSFLPGLAGDVTQYF	TGCGCCAGCAGCTTCCTACCTGGACTAGCGGGGGACGTGACCCAGTACTTC
TRBV4-2	many	-	TRBJ2-5	CASSALDAGLSFKETQYF	TGTGCCAGCAGCGCGCTTGACGCAGGACTTTCCTTTAAAGAGACCCAGTACTTC
TRBV7-2	many	TRBD2	TRBJ2-7	CASSLRAGEQYF	TGTGCCAGCAGCCTGCGAGCGGGGGAGCAGTACTTC
TRBV7-3	many	TRBD2	TRBJ2-2	CASSRTSGGLNTGELFF	TGTGCCAGCAGCAGGACTAGCGGGGGCCTTAACACCGGGGAGCTGTTTTTT
TRBV6-1	-	-	TRBJ2-5	CASSVQGLKETQYF	TGTGCCAGCAGTGTCCAGGGGCTAAAAGAGACCCAGTACTTC
TRBV18	-	-	TRBJ2-7	CASSPSQGNYEQYF	TGTGCCAGCTCACCGTCCCAGGGGAATTACGAGCAGTACTTC
TRBV28	many	-	TRBJ2-7	CASSPTLAYEQYF	TGTGCCAGCAGTCCTACCTTAGCCTACGAGCAGTACTTC
TRBV6-1	many	-	TRBJ1-1	CASSEPGHPNTEAFF	TGTGCCAGCAGTGAACCGGGACACCCGAACACTGAAGCTTTCTTT
TRBV12-3/TRBV12-4	-	-	TRBJ1-2	CASRTGTRGYTF	TGTGCCAGCAGGACAGGTACGCGCGGCTACACCTTC
TRBV5-1	few	-	TRBJ2-3	CASSFPASAPRLDTQYF	TGCGCCAGCAGCTTCCCCGCTAGCGCGCCGCGGTTGGATACGCAGTATTTT
TRBV29-1	few	-	TRBJ2-2	CSVQPGSSTGELFF	TGCAGCGTGCAGCCCGGGTCCAGCACCGGGGAGCTGTTTTTT
TRBV20-1	few	TRBD2	TRBJ2-7	CSVSGRFYEQYF	TGCAGTGTTAGCGGGAGGTTTTACGAGCAGTACTTC
TRBV10-3	many	TRBD1	TRBJ1-6	CAISESRTGDSPLHF	TGTGCCATCAGTGAGTCGAGGACAGGGGATTCACCCCTCCACTTT
TRBV10-3	-	TRBD2	TRBJ2-3	CAISERGTSGRITDTQYF	TGTGCCATCAGTGAGAGGGGGACTAGCGGGAGGATCACAGATACGCAGTATTTT
TRBV7-2	many	TRBD1	TRBJ1-5	CASSQGQSSNQPQHF	TGTGCCAGCAGCCAGGGACAGTCTAGCAATCAGCCCCAGCATTTT
TRBV20-1	many	-	TRBJ1-5	CSALPGHLDQPQHF	TGCAGTGCTTTACCGGGACACCTAGACCAGCCCCAGCATTTT
TRBV11-2	many	TRBD2	TRBJ2-2	CASSLRRGRTPGGELFF	TGTGCCAGCTCACTGCGGCGCGGGAGGACCCCGGGGGGGGAGCTGTTTTTT
TRBV19	-	-	TRBJ2-2	CASSMRQTGELFF	TGTGCCAGTAGTATGAGGCAAACCGGGGAGCTGTTTTTT
TRBV6-1	-	-	TRBJ2-7	CASRPGSPYEQYF	TGTGCCAGCAGGCCCGGGAGCCCCTACGAGCAGTACTTC
TRBV12-3/TRBV12-4	many	-	TRBJ2-5	CASSLSIKAQYF	TGTGCCAGCAGTTTAAGTATTAAGGCCCAGTACTTC
TRBV20-1	many	TRBD1	TRBJ2-7	CSARVAGGYHEQYF	TGCAGTGCTAGAGTGGCAGGGGGATACCACGAGCAGTACTTC
TRBV6-2/TRBV6-3	many	TRBD1	TRBJ1-5	CASSYGTGGSRSNQPQHF	TGTGCCAGCAGTTACGGGACAGGGGGATCGAGGAGCAATCAGCCCCAGCATTTT
TRBV28	many	-	TRBJ1-4	CASSAGGMGRHEKLFF	TGTGCCAGCAGTGCCGGGGGGATGGGACGGCATGAAAAACTGTTTTTT
TRBV18	many	TRBD1	TRBJ1-6	CASSKDREGSPLHF	TGTGCCAGCTCAAAGGACAGGGAAGGATCACCCCTCCACTTT
TRBV20-1	-	TRBD1	TRBJ2-5	CSAPRTGYVQETQYF	TGCAGTGCCCCACGGACAGGGTATGTCCAAGAGACCCAGTACTTC
TRBV12-3/TRBV12-4	-	-	TRBJ1-2	CASRGDWMFDGYTF	TGTGCCAGCCGAGGGGACTGGATGTTCGATGGCTACACCTTC
TRBV29-1	many	-	TRBJ1-2	CSETSDGMSTF	TGCAGCGAAACTTCGGACGGGATGAGCACCTTC
TRBV29-1	many	TRBD2	TRBJ2-5	CSTRGGRAETQYF	TGCAGCACCCGGGGCGGGAGAGCGGAGACCCAGTACTTC
TRBV7-3	few	TRBD1	TRBJ2-5	CASSPYRGRLETQYF	TGTGCCAGCAGCCCTTACAGGGGGCGCCTGGAGACCCAGTACTTC